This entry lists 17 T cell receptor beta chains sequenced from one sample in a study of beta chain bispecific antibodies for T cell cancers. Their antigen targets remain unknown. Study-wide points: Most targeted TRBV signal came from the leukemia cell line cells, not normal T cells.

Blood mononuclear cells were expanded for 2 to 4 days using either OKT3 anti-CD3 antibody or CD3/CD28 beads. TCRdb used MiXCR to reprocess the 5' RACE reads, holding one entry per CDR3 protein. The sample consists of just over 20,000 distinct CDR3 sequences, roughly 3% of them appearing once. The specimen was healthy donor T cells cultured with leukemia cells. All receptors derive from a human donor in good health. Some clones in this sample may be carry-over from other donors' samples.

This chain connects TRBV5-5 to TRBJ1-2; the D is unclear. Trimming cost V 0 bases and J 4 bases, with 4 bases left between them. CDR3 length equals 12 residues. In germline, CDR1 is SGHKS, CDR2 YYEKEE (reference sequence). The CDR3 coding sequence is TGTGCCAGCAGCTTGGACCCCTATGGCTACACCTTC. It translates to CASSLDPYGYTF.

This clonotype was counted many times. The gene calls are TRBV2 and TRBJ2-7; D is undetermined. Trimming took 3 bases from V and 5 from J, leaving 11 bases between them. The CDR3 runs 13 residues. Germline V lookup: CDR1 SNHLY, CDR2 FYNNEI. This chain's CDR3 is CASSDVSLNEQYF. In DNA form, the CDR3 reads TGTGCCAGCAGTGACGTTAGTTTGAACGAGCAGTACTTC.

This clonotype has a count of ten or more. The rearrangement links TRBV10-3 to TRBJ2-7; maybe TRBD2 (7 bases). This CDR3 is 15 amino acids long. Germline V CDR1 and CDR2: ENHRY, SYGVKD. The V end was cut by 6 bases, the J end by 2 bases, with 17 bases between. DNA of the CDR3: TGTGCCATCAGGTCGGCGGGGGACAATCCCTACGAGCAGTACTTC. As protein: CAIRSAGDNPYEQYF.

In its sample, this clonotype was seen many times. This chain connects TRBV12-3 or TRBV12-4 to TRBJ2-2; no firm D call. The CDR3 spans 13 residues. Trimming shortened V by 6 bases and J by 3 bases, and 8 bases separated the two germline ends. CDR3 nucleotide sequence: TGTGCCAGCAGGTTTAGGTACACCGGGGAGCTGTTTTTT. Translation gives CASRFRYTGELFF.

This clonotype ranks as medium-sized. In nucleotides, the CDR3 is TGTGCCAGCAGTGACTCCAGCAATAAACTGTTTTTT. Translated: CASSDSSNKLFF. The V and J genes are TRBV27 and TRBJ1-4, with D hard to call. V lost 5 bases and J lost 11, with 12 bases in between. The CDR3 runs to 12 residues. Looked up from germline, CDR1 is MNHEY and CDR2 is SMNVEV (reference sequence).

The CDR3 region is CASARTASAPATNEKLFF. CDR3 DNA sequence: TGTGCCAGTGCTAGGACAGCTTCAGCGCCCGCAACTAATGAAAAACTGTTTTTT. V and J are TRBV19 and TRBJ1-4, with D possibly matching TRBD1 (6 bases). Trimming stripped 8 bases from V and 0 bases from J, with 22 bases between. Germline V lookup: CDR1 LNHDA, CDR2 SQIVND (reference sequence). There are 18 residues in the CDR3.

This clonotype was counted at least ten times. The CDR3 coding sequence is TGTGCCAGCAGCTTATATCTGGGACCGGACTCCTACGAGCAGTACTTC. Translated, it gives CASSLYLGPDSYEQYF. The J gene is TRBJ2-7, the V gene TRBV7-9; possibly TRBD1 or TRBD2 for D (5 bases each). CDR3 length equals 16 residues. Germline CDR1 and CDR2: SEHNR and FQNEAQ (reference sequence). V was trimmed by 2 bases and J by 0 bases, leaving 14 bases between them.

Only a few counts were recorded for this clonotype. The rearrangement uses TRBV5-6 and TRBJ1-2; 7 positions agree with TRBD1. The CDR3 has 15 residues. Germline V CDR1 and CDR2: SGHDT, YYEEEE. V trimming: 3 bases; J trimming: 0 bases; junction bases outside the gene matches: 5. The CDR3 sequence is CASSSETGSNYGYTF. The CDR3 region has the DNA TGTGCCAGCAGCTCGGAGACAGGGTCTAACTATGGCTACACCTTC. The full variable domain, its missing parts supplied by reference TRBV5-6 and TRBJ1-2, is DAGVTQSPTHLIKTRGQQVTLRCSPKSGHDTVSWYQQALGQGPQFIFQYYEEEERQRGNFPDRFSGHQFPNYSSELNVNALLLGDSALYLCASSSETGSNYGYTFGSGTRLTVV.

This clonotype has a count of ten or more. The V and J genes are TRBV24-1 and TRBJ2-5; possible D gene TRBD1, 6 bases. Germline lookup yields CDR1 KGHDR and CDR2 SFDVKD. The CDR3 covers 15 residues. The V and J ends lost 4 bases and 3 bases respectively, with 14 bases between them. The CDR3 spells CATSEIQGREETQYF. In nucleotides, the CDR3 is TGTGCCACCAGTGAGATCCAGGGGCGCGAAGAGACCCAGTACTTC.

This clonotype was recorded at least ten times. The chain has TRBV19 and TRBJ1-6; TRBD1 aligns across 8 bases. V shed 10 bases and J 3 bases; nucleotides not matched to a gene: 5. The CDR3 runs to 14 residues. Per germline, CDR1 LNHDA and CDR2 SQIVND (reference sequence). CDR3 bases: TGTGCCAATCCGACAGGGGACTATAATTCACCCCTCCACTTT. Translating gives CANPTGDYNSPLHF.

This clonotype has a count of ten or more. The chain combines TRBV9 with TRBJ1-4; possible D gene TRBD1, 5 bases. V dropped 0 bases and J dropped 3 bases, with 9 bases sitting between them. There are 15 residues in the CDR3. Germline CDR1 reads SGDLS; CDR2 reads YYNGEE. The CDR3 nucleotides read TGTGCCAGCAGCGTAGGAGGGGTGGCTAATGAAAAACTGTTTTTT. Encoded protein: CASSVGGVANEKLFF.

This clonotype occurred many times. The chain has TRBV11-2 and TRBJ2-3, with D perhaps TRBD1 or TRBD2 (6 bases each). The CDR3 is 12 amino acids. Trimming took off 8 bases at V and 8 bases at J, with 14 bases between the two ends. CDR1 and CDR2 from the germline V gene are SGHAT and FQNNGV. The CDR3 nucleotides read TGTGCCAGCTTGGAGGGGGGCGGTACGCAGTATTTT. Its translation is CASLEGGGTQYF.

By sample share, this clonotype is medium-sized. DNA for the CDR3: TGTGCCAGCAGCTTAGGAGCTGACTCCGATACGCAGTATTTT. It specifies CASSLGADSDTQYF. The chain is built from TRBV7-6 and TRBJ2-3, with unresolved D. Germline V gene data show CDR1 as SGHVS and CDR2 as FNYEAQ. CDR3 size: 14 residues. With 1 base removed from V and 6 bases from J, the gap between germline ends came to 11 bases. Looking up the rest from reference TRBV7-6 and TRBJ2-3 gives the full variable domain: GAGVSQSPRYKVTKRGQDVALRCDPISGHVSLYWYRQALGQGPEFLTYFNYEAQQDKSGLPNDRFSAERPEGSISTLTIQRTEQRDSAMYRCASSLGADSDTQYFGPGTRLTVL.

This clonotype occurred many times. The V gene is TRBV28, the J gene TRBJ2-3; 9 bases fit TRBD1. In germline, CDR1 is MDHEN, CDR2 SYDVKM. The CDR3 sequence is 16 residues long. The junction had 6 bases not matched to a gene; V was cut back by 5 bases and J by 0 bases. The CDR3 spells CASSPTGGRSTDTQYF. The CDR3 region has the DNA TGTGCCAGCAGTCCGACAGGGGGTAGGAGCACAGATACGCAGTATTTT.

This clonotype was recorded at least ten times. The CDR3 nucleotides are TGCAGTGCAGGGGGGACTAGCTCCTACAATGAGCAGTTCTTC. Amino acid sequence: CSAGGTSSYNEQFF. The chain links TRBV20-1 to TRBJ2-1, with 8 bases fitting TRBD2. The CDR3 spans 14 residues. CDR1 is DFQATT, CDR2 SNEGSKA, per germline (reference sequence). The V gene end was trimmed by 6 bases and the J gene end by 0 bases; junction bases not matched to a gene: 4.

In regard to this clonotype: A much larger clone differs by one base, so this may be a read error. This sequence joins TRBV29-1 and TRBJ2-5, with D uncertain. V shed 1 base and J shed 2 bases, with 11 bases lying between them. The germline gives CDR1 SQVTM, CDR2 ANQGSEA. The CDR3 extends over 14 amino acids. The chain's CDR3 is CSVEGVRVQETQYF. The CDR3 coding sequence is TGCAGCGTTGAAGGGGTACGGGTACAAGAGACCCAGTACTTC.

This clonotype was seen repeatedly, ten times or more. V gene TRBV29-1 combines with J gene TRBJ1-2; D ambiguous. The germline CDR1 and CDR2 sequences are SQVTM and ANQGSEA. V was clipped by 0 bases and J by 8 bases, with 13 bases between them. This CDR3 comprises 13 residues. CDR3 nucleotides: TGCAGCGTTGAAGATAGTGCAGCGGTAGGCTACACCTTC. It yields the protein CSVEDSAAVGYTF.